This is a list of T cell receptor beta chains from one sample in a study of OX40 agonist ivuxolimab in advanced cancers. Assay: immunoSEQ multiplex PCR; the TCRdb copy retains only in-frame clones and omits some. In the table there are approximately 60,000 clones, 77% of which are singletons. Sequenced here: CD4+ or CD8+ T cells sorted from blood, sampled in a trial of the OX40 agonist ivuxolimab. Source of these receptors: an adult with an advanced solid tumor such as melanoma, head and neck, liver or kidney cancer. Both conserved end residues are part of each CDR3. Each record gives: D gene, V gene, J gene, clone size, CDR3 DNA, CDR3 protein. The D gene is left open where the match is weak. Some rows have no size entry. The others give once, few or many, or a class for an expanded clone.

d_gene: -
v_gene: TRBV15
j_gene: TRBJ2-6
abundance: -
CDR3nt: TGTGCCACCAGCCTCCGGTGGAATACAGGCCTCTGGGCCAACGTCCTGACTTTC
CDR3aa: CATSLRWNTGLWANVLTF

d_gene: TRBD2
v_gene: TRBV10-1
j_gene: TRBJ2-7
abundance: -
CDR3nt: TGCGCCAGCAGTGAGGAGGGGACTAGCGGAAGGAGCTCCTACGAGCAGTACTTC
CDR3aa: CASSEEGTSGRSSYEQYF

d_gene: -
v_gene: TRBV4-3
j_gene: TRBJ1-1
abundance: -
CDR3nt: TGCGCCAGCAGCCGAGATCAGTACTCGAGCACTGAAGCTTTCTTT
CDR3aa: CASSRDQYSSTEAFF

d_gene: -
v_gene: TRBV4-2
j_gene: TRBJ2-1
abundance: -
CDR3nt: TGTGCCAGCAGCCAAGGGGGAGGGGGTAAGGTCACCTACAATGAGCAGTTCTTC
CDR3aa: CASSQGGGGKVTYNEQFF

d_gene: TRBD2
v_gene: TRBV5-4
j_gene: TRBJ2-7
abundance: -
CDR3nt: TGTGCCAGCAGCTTGGGGGGTAGCGGGAGCACCTACGAGCAGTACTTC
CDR3aa: CASSLGGSGSTYEQYF

d_gene: -
v_gene: TRBV29-1
j_gene: TRBJ1-4
abundance: -
CDR3nt: TGCAGCGCTCACGGGGGGGCTAATGAAAAACTGTTTTTT
CDR3aa: CSAHGGANEKLFF

d_gene: -
v_gene: TRBV7-9
j_gene: TRBJ2-1
abundance: -
CDR3nt: TGTGCCAGCAGCGGGGACGGTAGCTCCTACAATGAGCAGTTCTTC
CDR3aa: CASSGDGSSYNEQFF

d_gene: -
v_gene: TRBV6-5
j_gene: TRBJ2-2
abundance: -
CDR3nt: TGTGCCAGCAGTTACTCGGGCGGGTCCACCGGGGAGCTGTTTTTT
CDR3aa: CASSYSGGSTGELFF

d_gene: -
v_gene: TRBV5-1
j_gene: TRBJ2-7
abundance: -
CDR3nt: TGCGCCAGCAGCCGATCGGAGTTGACGTACGAGCAGTACTTC
CDR3aa: CASSRSELTYEQYF

d_gene: TRBD1
v_gene: TRBV10-3
j_gene: TRBJ1-5
abundance: -
CDR3nt: TGTGCCATCAGAGACAGGGTGGAGCAGCCCCAGCATTTT
CDR3aa: CAIRDRVEQPQHF

d_gene: -
v_gene: TRBV5-6
j_gene: TRBJ1-4
abundance: once
CDR3nt: TGTGCCAGCAGTTCGTTGGGGGAAGGAGATGAAAAACTGTTTTTT
CDR3aa: CASSSLGEGDEKLFF

d_gene: -
v_gene: TRBV27
j_gene: TRBJ2-5
abundance: -
CDR3nt: TGTGCCAGCAGTTTAGGGTCACACCAAGAGACCCAGTACTTC
CDR3aa: CASSLGSHQETQYF

d_gene: TRBD2
v_gene: TRBV5-4
j_gene: TRBJ2-7
abundance: -
CDR3nt: TGTGCCAGCAGCGCAACTAGCGACTCCTACGAGCAGTACTTC
CDR3aa: CASSATSDSYEQYF

d_gene: -
v_gene: TRBV19
j_gene: TRBJ1-5
abundance: few
CDR3nt: TGTGCCAGTAGCCCCCCCGTCAGGGGAAGCAATCAGCCCCAGCATTTT
CDR3aa: CASSPPVRGSNQPQHF

d_gene: -
v_gene: TRBV6-8
j_gene: TRBJ2-7
abundance: -
CDR3nt: TGTGCCAGCAGTAGTTACTTAACAACCTACGAGCAGTACTTC
CDR3aa: CASSSYLTTYEQYF

d_gene: TRBD1
v_gene: TRBV2
j_gene: TRBJ1-5
abundance: -
CDR3nt: TGTGCCAGCAGGGCAAGGGGGCTTAGCAATCAGCCCCAGCATTTT
CDR3aa: CASRARGLSNQPQHF

d_gene: -
v_gene: TRBV5-4
j_gene: TRBJ1-4
abundance: once
CDR3nt: TGTGCCAGCAGAACATCAACTAATGAAAAACTGTTTTTT
CDR3aa: CASRTSTNEKLFF

d_gene: -
v_gene: TRBV13
j_gene: TRBJ2-7
abundance: few
CDR3nt: TGTGCCAGCAGCAACGGGGGGCAGGCGTCCTACGAGCAGTACTTC
CDR3aa: CASSNGGQASYEQYF

d_gene: -
v_gene: TRBV5-8
j_gene: TRBJ1-1
abundance: -
CDR3nt: TGTGCCAGCAGCTCCCCAGGGGACGCCACTGAAGCTTTCTTT
CDR3aa: CASSSPGDATEAFF

d_gene: -
v_gene: TRBV7-6
j_gene: TRBJ2-2
abundance: -
CDR3nt: TGTGCCAGCAGCTTTGCAGCGGGCGGGGAGCTGTTTTTT
CDR3aa: CASSFAAGGELFF

d_gene: -
v_gene: TRBV7-9
j_gene: TRBJ2-7
abundance: -
CDR3nt: TGTGCCAGCAGCTTCACTCCATATCCCTACGAGCAGTACTTC
CDR3aa: CASSFTPYPYEQYF

d_gene: -
v_gene: TRBV7-2
j_gene: TRBJ2-7
abundance: -
CDR3nt: TGTGCCAGCAGCGCGACTCCCTTGAACTACGAGCAGTACTTC
CDR3aa: CASSATPLNYEQYF

d_gene: TRBD1
v_gene: TRBV7-7
j_gene: TRBJ2-7
abundance: once
CDR3nt: TGTGCCAGCAGCTTAGGGCCAGGGGGCTCCTACGAGCAGTACTTC
CDR3aa: CASSLGPGGSYEQYF

d_gene: TRBD1
v_gene: TRBV18
j_gene: TRBJ1-2
abundance: -
CDR3nt: TGTGCCAGCTCACCACCGGGACAGGTGCGATATGGCTACACCTTC
CDR3aa: CASSPPGQVRYGYTF

d_gene: -
v_gene: TRBV11-3
j_gene: TRBJ1-1
abundance: few
CDR3nt: TGTGCCAGCAGCCTCCAGGGCCAGAACACTGAAGCTTTCTTT
CDR3aa: CASSLQGQNTEAFF

d_gene: -
v_gene: TRBV7-9
j_gene: TRBJ1-5
abundance: few
CDR3nt: TGTGCCAGCAGCTTAGCGAACGGGGTCGGTCAGCCCCAGCATTTT
CDR3aa: CASSLANGVGQPQHF

d_gene: TRBD1
v_gene: TRBV18
j_gene: TRBJ2-7
abundance: -
CDR3nt: TGTGCCAGCTCACCAGGGACAGGGTCCTACGAGCAGTACTTC
CDR3aa: CASSPGTGSYEQYF

d_gene: -
v_gene: TRBV7-2
j_gene: TRBJ1-3
abundance: -
CDR3nt: TGTGCCAGCAGAAGGGGGGGAAACACCATATATTTT
CDR3aa: CASRRGGNTIYF

d_gene: TRBD1
v_gene: TRBV5-6
j_gene: TRBJ1-1
abundance: once
CDR3nt: TGTGCCAGCAGTTCCCCGGGACAGGGAGCTTATACTGAAGCTTTCTTT
CDR3aa: CASSSPGQGAYTEAFF

d_gene: -
v_gene: TRBV7-9
j_gene: TRBJ2-5
abundance: -
CDR3nt: TGTGCCAGCAGCCCCCGGGGAGGTGGGCAAGAGACCCAGTACTTC
CDR3aa: CASSPRGGGQETQYF

d_gene: -
v_gene: TRBV6-6
j_gene: TRBJ1-1
abundance: -
CDR3nt: TGTGCCAGCAGTTACGGGCAGAACACTGAAGCTTTCTTT
CDR3aa: CASSYGQNTEAFF

d_gene: TRBD2
v_gene: TRBV9
j_gene: TRBJ2-1
abundance: -
CDR3nt: TGTGCCAGCAGCGTTCAGGGACTAGCGGCCTCCTACAATGAGCAGTTCTTC
CDR3aa: CASSVQGLAASYNEQFF

d_gene: -
v_gene: TRBV27
j_gene: TRBJ1-3
abundance: -
CDR3nt: TGTGCCAGCAGTTTATCGGGGACTGGAAACACCATATATTTT
CDR3aa: CASSLSGTGNTIYF

d_gene: -
v_gene: TRBV4-3
j_gene: TRBJ1-1
abundance: -
CDR3nt: TGCGCCAGCAGCCAAGAACCCCGAGAGGGAACTGAAGCTTTCTTT
CDR3aa: CASSQEPREGTEAFF

d_gene: -
v_gene: TRBV7-2
j_gene: TRBJ2-5
abundance: -
CDR3nt: TGTGCCAGCAGCTTACGGGGGTACGAGACCCAGTACTTC
CDR3aa: CASSLRGYETQYF

d_gene: TRBD2
v_gene: TRBV19
j_gene: TRBJ2-1
abundance: -
CDR3nt: TGTGCCAGTAGCCTTCCTGCGGGGGGATCGGGGAATGAGCAGTTCTTC
CDR3aa: CASSLPAGGSGNEQFF

d_gene: -
v_gene: TRBV7-2
j_gene: TRBJ1-5
abundance: -
CDR3nt: TGTGCCAGCAGCTCCCCCGGGCGGCAGCCCCAGCATTTT
CDR3aa: CASSSPGRQPQHF

d_gene: -
v_gene: TRBV2
j_gene: TRBJ1-1
abundance: -
CDR3nt: TGTGCCAGCAGGTTTAAACTGCTAATGAACACTGAAGCTTTCTTT
CDR3aa: CASRFKLLMNTEAFF

d_gene: -
v_gene: TRBV18
j_gene: TRBJ1-2
abundance: -
CDR3nt: TGTGCCAGCTCAGAGGACGTCCAAGCTTCCTATGGCTACACCTTC
CDR3aa: CASSEDVQASYGYTF

d_gene: -
v_gene: TRBV6-1
j_gene: TRBJ2-1
abundance: few
CDR3nt: TGTGCCGGGAAGACATTACCTGACAATGAGCAGTTCTTC
CDR3aa: CAGKTLPDNEQFF